What follows is one TCR beta chain and its context. Its specificity is not known. RNA in amounts of about 0.5 to 1 ug was reverse transcribed with random hexamers. The amplification used immunoSEQ multiplex PCR on TCR beta CDR3; it spanned 54 Vbeta and 13 Jbeta. TCRdb reprocessed the immunoSEQ multiplex PCR reads via MiXCR and lists one record per CDR3 protein. This sample has fewer than 140,000 distinct CDR3 sequences; 94% occur once, and the top ten carry over 0.35%. The source of the sample is a study of CD8 T cells in Susac syndrome. Overall study: When their blood was taken, patients with Susac syndrome were therapy-naive, taking corticosteroids, or taking intravenous immunoglobulin alone. Study outcomes and limitations: Susac CD8+ clonal expansion peaked in TEMRA cells and active patients. The total CD8+ repertoires yielded 15 to 20 Susac-specific public clones and the CD8+ TEMRA repertoires yielded about 5.

There are 15 residues in the CDR3. The V gene lost 1 base and the J gene lost 4 bases, with 13 bases spanning the gap. Germline lookup yields CDR1 MNHEY and CDR2 SMNVEV (reference sequence). Sample: CD8+ T cells from PBMCs. The V gene is TRBV27, the J gene TRBJ1-2; D perhaps matches TRBD1 (6 bases). The sequence derives from a human donor with Susac syndrome. CDR3 region: CASSLLGGGGYGYTF. CDR3 nucleotide sequence: TGTGCCAGCAGTTTATTGGGAGGGGGAGGCTATGGCTACACCTTC.